A selection of T cell receptor beta chains follows, all from one sample in a study of blood T cell repertoires in COVID-19. TCRdb's table, derived via immunoSEQ multiplex PCR, lists solely in-frame clones and lacks some. Among fewer than 300,000 clones listed, over 80% were seen once. What was sequenced was peripheral blood. Receptors were obtained from a woman between 45 and 60 years old with COVID-19, enrolled during active disease. CDR3s include the opening cysteine and the closing phenylalanine or tryptophan. The order of the fields is CDR3 DNA, CDR3 protein, J gene, D gene, V gene, clone size. D genes are given only for firm matches. Only some rows state a clone size, as once, few, many or a class for expanded clones.

TGTGCCAGCAGGGACTCGAACAACCCCTACGACGAGCAGTACTTC,CASRDSNNPYDEQYF,TRBJ2-7,NA,TRBV2,NA
TGTGCCAGCAGCGTAGGTGGCAGGGGGTACACCGGGGAGCTGTTTTTT,CASSVGGRGYTGELFF,TRBJ2-2,TRBD1,TRBV9,NA
TGTGCCATCAGTGAGTCGAAGGTAGCGGGAGGGGGTCACGAGCAGTACTTC,CAISESKVAGGGHEQYF,TRBJ2-7,TRBD2,TRBV10-3,NA
TGTGCCAGTAGTATAGAAGACAGGGTAGCCAATGAGCAGTTCTTC,CASSIEDRVANEQFF,TRBJ2-1,TRBD1,TRBV19,NA
TGTGCCAGCAGCTCGGACAACTACGAGCAGTACTTC,CASSSDNYEQYF,TRBJ2-7,NA,TRBV13,NA
TGCGCCAGCAGTACGGGAGGGCCCAACAATGAGCAGTTCTTC,CASSTGGPNNEQFF,TRBJ2-1,TRBD2,TRBV5-1,NA
TGTGCCAGCAGCACCAGATACAAAAACATTCAGTACTTC,CASSTRYKNIQYF,TRBJ2-4,NA,TRBV5-8,few
TGCGCCAGCAGCTCGACAGGTTTAAACACTGAAGCTTTCTTT,CASSSTGLNTEAFF,TRBJ1-1,NA,TRBV5-1,NA
TGCGCCAGCAGCCAAGATTCCAGCGGCCGCTCCTACAATGAGCAGTTCTTC,CASSQDSSGRSYNEQFF,TRBJ2-1,NA,TRBV4-1,NA
TGTGCCAGTAGTATAGCACTGCCTGACTATGGCTACACCTTC,CASSIALPDYGYTF,TRBJ1-2,NA,TRBV19,once
TGTGCCAGCAGTCACAGGGTATCTGAGACCCAGTACTTC,CASSHRVSETQYF,TRBJ2-5,NA,TRBV27,NA
TGTGCCAGCTCACCTAGGACAGGGAACACCGGGGAGCTGTTTTTT,CASSPRTGNTGELFF,TRBJ2-2,TRBD1,TRBV18,once
TGTGCCAGCAGCTGGAGGGGAGGTGAGCAGTTCTTC,CASSWRGGEQFF,TRBJ2-1,NA,TRBV11-3,NA
TGTGCCAGCTCACAAGAAAAAACACTGAACACTGAAGCTTTCTTT,CASSQEKTLNTEAFF,TRBJ1-1,NA,TRBV18,NA
TGCGCCAGCAGCGCCGCGGGACTAGCGGGAGCCACCGGGGAGCTGTTTTTT,CASSAAGLAGATGELFF,TRBJ2-2,TRBD2,TRBV5-1,NA
TGCGCCAGCAGCCAAGGCACAGTGCCCTATGGCTACACCTTC,CASSQGTVPYGYTF,TRBJ1-2,NA,TRBV4-1,NA
TGTGCCAGCAGTGCAAGAACGAGGAGCGGGAGTGGTGAGCAGTTCTTC,CASSARTRSGSGEQFF,TRBJ2-1,TRBD2,TRBV9,NA
TGTGCCAGCAGCGGACTAGCGGGAGGGGGTGAAAACATTCAGTACTTC,CASSGLAGGGENIQYF,TRBJ2-4,TRBD2,TRBV9,NA
TGTGCCAGCAGCGTAGCTAATTCCTACGAGCAGTACTTC,CASSVANSYEQYF,TRBJ2-7,NA,TRBV9,NA
TGTGCCAGCAGCTTTTCGGCAGGGGTACAAGAGACCCAGTACTTC,CASSFSAGVQETQYF,TRBJ2-5,NA,TRBV7-9,NA
TGTGCCAGCAGCCCATCACAACGGGGACAGCCGGTCCTAATTCAGCCCCAGCATTTT,CASSPSQRGQPVLIQPQHF,TRBJ1-5,TRBD1,TRBV7-8,NA
TGCGCCAGCAGCCTCTCTCCGGGACAGGGATTTGGAGAGCAGTACTTC,CASSLSPGQGFGEQYF,TRBJ2-7,TRBD1,TRBV4-3,NA
TGTGCCAGCAGCGTCAGACAGGGGAAAATTGGCTACACCTTC,CASSVRQGKIGYTF,TRBJ1-2,TRBD1,TRBV9,NA
TGTGCCAGCAGCTTAAGGACTAGCTATTACAATGAGCAGTTCTTC,CASSLRTSYYNEQFF,TRBJ2-1,TRBD2,TRBV11-2,NA